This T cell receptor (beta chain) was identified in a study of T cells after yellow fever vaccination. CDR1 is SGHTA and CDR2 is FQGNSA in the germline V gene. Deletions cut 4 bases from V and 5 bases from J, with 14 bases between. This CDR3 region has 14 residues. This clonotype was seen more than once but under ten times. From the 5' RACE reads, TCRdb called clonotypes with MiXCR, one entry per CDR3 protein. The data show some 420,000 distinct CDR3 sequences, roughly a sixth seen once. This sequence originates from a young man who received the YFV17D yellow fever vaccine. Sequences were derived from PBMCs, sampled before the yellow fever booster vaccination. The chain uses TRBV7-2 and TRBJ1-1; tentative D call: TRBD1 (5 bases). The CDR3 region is CASSYAGELTEAFF. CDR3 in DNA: TGTGCCAGCAGCTACGCGGGGGAATTAACTGAAGCTTTCTTT. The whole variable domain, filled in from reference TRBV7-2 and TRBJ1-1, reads GAGVSQSPSNKVTEKGKDVELRCDPISGHTALYWYRQSLGQGLEFLIYFQGNSAPDKSGLPSDRFSAERTGGSVSTLTIQRTQQEDSAVYLCASSYAGELTEAFFGQGTRLTVV.